The present entry profiles one T cell receptor (beta chain) with its context. Its antigen is not known. Focal radiation plus CTLA-4 blockade with ipilimumab was given to patients with chemo-refractory metastatic non-small-cell lung cancer. This sample stems from a study of radiotherapy plus CTLA-4 blockade in lung cancer. Overall study: Of all patients, around 20% responded objectively and 25% to 35% showed disease control. Whole-study findings and limits: Researchers report tumor-derived TCR clones expanding in blood after radiotherapy plus ipilimumab. How blood T cell clones changed early, along with interferon-beta, reportedly forecast response best.

This table comes from immunoSEQ multiplex PCR, and its TCRdb copy is limited to in-frame clones, with some not included. The table includes tens of thousands of clones, more than 75% detected once. The sample here was peripheral blood, taken from a patient treated with radiotherapy plus ipilimumab. The sequence was collected from a human donor with non-small cell lung cancer that progressed on radiotherapy plus ipilimumab.

The chain's CDR3 is CASSGQENTEAFF. CDR3 coding DNA: TGTGCCAGCAGCGGACAGGAGAACACTGAAGCTTTCTTT. The chain carries TRBV6-5 and TRBJ1-1; 7 bases line up with TRBD1. This CDR3 contains 13 residues. V lost 6 bases and J lost 1; bases outside the gene matches: 2. The germline CDR1 and CDR2 sequences are MNHEY and SVGAGI.